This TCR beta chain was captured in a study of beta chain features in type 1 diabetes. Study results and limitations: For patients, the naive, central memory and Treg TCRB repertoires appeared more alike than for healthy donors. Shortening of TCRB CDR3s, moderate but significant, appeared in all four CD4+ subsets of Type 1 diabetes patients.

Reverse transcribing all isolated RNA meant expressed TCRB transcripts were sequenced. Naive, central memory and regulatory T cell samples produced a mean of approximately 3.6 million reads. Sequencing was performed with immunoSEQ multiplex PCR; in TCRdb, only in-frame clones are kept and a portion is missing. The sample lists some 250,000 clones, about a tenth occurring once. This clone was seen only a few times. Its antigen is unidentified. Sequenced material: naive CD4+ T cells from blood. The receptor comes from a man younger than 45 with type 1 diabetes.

The CDR3 protein is CSVEKDRGGGYTF. In nucleotides, the CDR3 is TGCAGCGTTGAAAAGGACAGGGGTGGAGGCTACACCTTC. V gene TRBV29-1 combines with J gene TRBJ1-2; 9 bases are a match to TRBD1. V shed 2 bases, J shed 8 bases, and the junction held 6 bases outside the gene matches. Germline-derived CDR1 and CDR2 are SQVTM and ANQGSEA. CDR3 size: 13 residues.